The clone carrying this TCR beta chain was observed at least ten times. Its antigen is not known. The source of the sample is a study of T cells in Graves' hyperthyroidism and ophthalmopathy. Study results and caveats: Separating ophthalmopathy from stable hyperthyroidism was achieved by a 13 V-J model.

Exclusions: uncontrolled infection, other autoimmune disease, pregnancy, lactation. TCR beta CDR3 regions were amplified from RNA. The HTBI primer set was used in a first-round RT-PCR of the TCR CDR3. In TCRdb, the multiplex PCR reads were re-called with MiXCR into one record per CDR3 protein. The sample has roughly 700,000 distinct CDR3 sequences, about 18% seen once. The germline V gene has CDR1 KGHSH and CDR2 LQKENI. Trimming pared 7 bases from V and 4 bases from J, leaving 11 bases between. The CDR3 runs 12 residues. Sequencing input: blood. This chain uses TRBV18 with TRBJ2-7; D is unclear. This receptor was taken from a man in his fifties or sixties with Graves' hyperthyroidism. CDR3 sequence: CASCQDRYEQYF. The DNA of the CDR3 is TGTGCCAGCTGCCAAGATCGATACGAGCAGTACTTC. The complete variable domain, with remaining parts taken from reference TRBV18 and TRBJ2-7, reads NAGVMQNPRHLVRRRGQEARLRCSPMKGHSHVYWYRQLPEEGLKFMVYLQKENIIDESGMPKERFSAEFPKEGPSILRIQQVVRGDSAAYFCASCQDRYEQYFGPGTRLTVT.